This is a list of T cell receptor beta chains from one sample in a study of response to subunit inactivated influenza vaccine. MiXCR, applied by TCRdb to the RT-PCR reads, yields one record per CDR3 protein. The sample has some 520,000 distinct CDR3 sequences, approximately 15% seen once; the top ten hold roughly 3.1%. This material consisted of CD4+ T cells sorted from PBMCs, taken around 25 months after vaccination. The receptors here all came from a man between 50 and 69 years old who received an inactivated influenza vaccine. CDR3s include the opening cysteine and the closing phenylalanine or tryptophan. Fields, in order: D gene, J gene, V gene, CDR3 protein. A D gene is named only where the DNA matches it firmly.

>.|TRBJ2-1|TRBV5-1
CASSKEDNEQFF
>.|TRBJ2-3|TRBV6-2/TRBV6-3
CASRPGQPGAQYF
>.|TRBJ2-2|TRBV29-1
CSVVVLSRGTANTGELFF
>TRBD1|TRBJ1-2|TRBV29-1
CSVDPSGTDYGYTF
>.|TRBJ1-6|TRBV12-3/TRBV12-4
CASSLNYHYNSPLHF
>.|TRBJ2-7|TRBV6-1
CASSPRGTPYEQYF
>TRBD1|TRBJ2-3|TRBV12-3/TRBV12-4
CASSTRQGVGTDTQYF
>.|TRBJ2-5|TRBV5-1
CASSLAGTSETQYF
>.|TRBJ2-1|TRBV2
CASSEGQGNYNEQFF
>TRBD1|TRBJ1-5|TRBV24-1
CATSHTGVDQPQHF
>.|TRBJ2-3|TRBV29-1
CSALDGAADTQYF
>.|TRBJ1-1|TRBV6-1
CASSEWGRGTEAFF
>.|TRBJ2-3|TRBV4-3
CASSQESGLSTDTQYF
>TRBD2|TRBJ2-5|TRBV6-2/TRBV6-3
CASSYAGEETQYF
>.|TRBJ2-7|TRBV27
CASSRSQAGYYEQYF
>.|TRBJ2-5|TRBV5-5
CASSLSVNKETQYF
>.|TRBJ1-2|TRBV7-3
CASSLTADLGYTF
>.|TRBJ2-3|TRBV5-6
CASSLGGISTDTQYF
>.|TRBJ2-1|TRBV6-2/TRBV6-3
CASKPGPEYNEQFF
>.|TRBJ1-2|TRBV29-1
CSVGGDRPGYTF
>TRBD2|TRBJ2-1|TRBV7-9
CASSMGLAGGPGNEQFF
>TRBD2|TRBJ2-1|TRBV24-1
CATSDPRTSGYNEQFF
>.|TRBJ1-2|TRBV4-3
CASSQELQGNYGYTF
>.|TRBJ2-3|TRBV5-1
CASRGAGTDTQYF
>TRBD1|TRBJ2-5|TRBV5-1
CASSGTDLETQYF
>.|TRBJ1-1|TRBV12-3/TRBV12-4
CASSIQGFTEAFF
>.|TRBJ2-1|TRBV3-1
CASSPRANNEQFF
>.|TRBJ2-7|TRBV6-2/TRBV6-3
CASSYSNRAEYF
>TRBD1|TRBJ2-3|TRBV28
CASNNPGQGRVTDTQYF
>.|TRBJ2-2|TRBV7-3
CASSPSGTGELFF
>.|TRBJ1-5|TRBV6-1
CASSEYPPLSNQPQHF
>.|TRBJ2-1|TRBV5-1
CANTLGPANNEQFF
>.|TRBJ2-3|TRBV20-1
CSARDVAGPNPGTQYF
>.|TRBJ2-3|TRBV15
CATSRDGSTDTQYF
>TRBD2|TRBJ2-5|TRBV3-1
CASSQGGSRLAWETQYF
>.|TRBJ1-1|TRBV12-3/TRBV12-4
CASGGAMNTEAFF
>TRBD1|TRBJ1-4|TRBV28
CASRRGTGLNEKLFF
>TRBD2|TRBJ2-2|TRBV5-1
CASSPRLAGGNTGELFF
>TRBD1|TRBJ2-7|TRBV7-9
CASSGHWGQGAYEQYF
>TRBD1|TRBJ2-1|TRBV11-3
CASSLDRDRPGSEQFF
>.|TRBJ2-5|TRBV6-1
CASSPSPGASQETQYF
>.|TRBJ2-7|TRBV10-3
CAISAGATAYEQYF
>.|TRBJ2-7|TRBV6-2/TRBV6-3
CASNIAVSSYEQYF
>TRBD2|TRBJ2-1|TRBV7-8
CASSLRRGLALNEQFF
>TRBD2|TRBJ2-2|TRBV6-1
CASRREREVGELFF
>.|TRBJ2-6|TRBV5-1
CASSSGAGANVLTF
>.|TRBJ2-7|TRBV20-1
CRCRDSNSYEQYF
>.|TRBJ1-2|TRBV7-9
CASMEDYGYTF
>.|TRBJ1-5|TRBV20-1
CSAALWGETQPQHF
>TRBD1|TRBJ2-7|TRBV12-3/TRBV12-4
CASSFGKGGRYEQYF
>TRBD1|TRBJ2-7|TRBV11-2
CASSLQSGTGISYEQYF
>.|TRBJ2-3|TRBV12-3/TRBV12-4
CASSSRAIADTQYF
>.|TRBJ1-4|TRBV12-3/TRBV12-4
CASRRGLNEKLFF
>.|TRBJ1-6|TRBV20-1
CSGRGALNSPLHF
>.|TRBJ2-2|TRBV11-2
CASSNLRGNTGELFF
>.|TRBJ2-3|TRBV12-5
CASVQGTAPYSSTDTQYF
>TRBD2|TRBJ2-7|TRBV14
CASSQLLEAGVYEQYF
>.|TRBJ1-1|TRBV28
CASSLLGSQYTEAFF
>.|TRBJ1-2|TRBV12-3/TRBV12-4
CASSPSGVRHGYTF